This is a list of T cell receptor beta chains from one sample in a study of Ad26.COV2.S vaccination and SARS-CoV-2 variants. The method was immunoSEQ multiplex PCR; TCRdb's version includes in-frame clones alone and lacks a portion of them. This sample has some 480,000 clones, with about 83% found just once. The starting material was peripheral blood, obtained in a trial of Ad26.COV2.S vaccine versus placebo. These receptors originate from a person aged 18 to 65 who received the Ad26.COV2.S COVID-19 vaccine or a placebo. Both conserved end residues are part of each CDR3. Not every row has a clone size; where given, it reads once, few, many or a size class.

V: TRBV2; J: TRBJ2-1; size: few; CDR3: CASSVLREQFF
V: TRBV30; J: TRBJ1-2; size: -; CDR3: CAWSVGSGYGYTF
V: TRBV13; J: TRBJ2-3; size: -; CDR3: CASSLGPPNKVSTDTQYF
V: TRBV10-3; J: TRBJ2-7; size: -; CDR3: CAISVSGGVRGGQAGVPYEQYF
V: TRBV7-2; J: TRBJ2-7; size: once; CDR3: CASSTLSGTGAPQYF
V: TRBV30; J: TRBJ1-1; size: -; CDR3: CAWRGRENTEAFF
V: TRBV7-8; J: TRBJ2-7; size: -; CDR3: CASSSAPGGGEQYF
V: TRBV28; J: TRBJ1-1; size: -; CDR3: CASSSTGGGNTEAFF
V: TRBV6-5; J: TRBJ1-1; size: -; CDR3: CASSHTGGRNTEAFF
V: TRBV2; J: TRBJ2-1; size: -; CDR3: CASSEAGLAKYNEQFF
V: TRBV9; J: TRBJ1-1; size: -; CDR3: CASSVATELSEAFF
V: TRBV10-3; J: TRBJ2-7; size: -; CDR3: CAISESASGSEQYF
V: TRBV10-3; J: TRBJ2-1; size: -; CDR3: CAISETESSYNEQFF
V: TRBV9; J: TRBJ2-1; size: -; CDR3: CASSVAGTLGEYEQFF
V: TRBV6-5; J: TRBJ1-1; size: -; CDR3: CASSYDTSVNTEAFF
V: TRBV19; J: TRBJ1-3; size: many; CDR3: CASRPGATGNTIYF
V: TRBV18; J: TRBJ2-7; size: -; CDR3: CASSPGGLADPYEQYF
V: TRBV28; J: TRBJ2-1; size: -; CDR3: CASRKGGSYNEQFF
V: TRBV5-4; J: TRBJ2-7; size: -; CDR3: CASSPHGGAPLEQYF
V: TRBV3-1/TRBV3-2; J: TRBJ1-6; size: -; CDR3: CASSLSDRVTYNSPLHF
V: TRBV2; J: TRBJ1-4; size: -; CDR3: CASSEEGPLEKLFF
V: TRBV7-2; J: TRBJ1-3; size: -; CDR3: CASSLAIGQGAGNTIYF
V: TRBV6-5; J: TRBJ2-6; size: -; CDR3: CASTHVGKGANVLTF
V: TRBV15; J: TRBJ2-2; size: -; CDR3: CAISGGGTGELFF
V: TRBV4-2; J: TRBJ2-3; size: -; CDR3: CASSKGFLGEGTDTQYF
V: TRBV11-2; J: TRBJ2-5; size: few; CDR3: CASSLAAGTSGETQYF
V: TRBV6-5; J: TRBJ2-7; size: few; CDR3: CASRQTTGAYEQYF
V: TRBV19; J: TRBJ2-1; size: -; CDR3: CASTMGDRGDNEQFF
V: TRBV19; J: TRBJ2-1; size: -; CDR3: CASSMVSISGTSYNEQFF
V: TRBV27; J: TRBJ2-2; size: -; CDR3: CASSMTSRVLAGELFF
V: TRBV11-2; J: TRBJ1-4; size: -; CDR3: CASSRGGLEKLFF
V: TRBV4-2; J: TRBJ2-7; size: -; CDR3: CASSQVVGAGGTYEQYF
V: TRBV3-1/TRBV3-2; J: TRBJ2-7; size: -; CDR3: CASSHATSGAYEQYF
V: TRBV7-2; J: TRBJ2-1; size: -; CDR3: CASSPRGGLPTYNEQFF
V: TRBV6-5; J: TRBJ2-2; size: few; CDR3: CASSYSNRGTGELFF
V: TRBV5-1; J: TRBJ1-2; size: -; CDR3: CASSLLPPNYGYTF
V: TRBV4-3; J: TRBJ1-6; size: -; CDR3: CASSQETGSSSYNSPLHF
V: TRBV6-5; J: TRBJ2-7; size: -; CDR3: CASSRPGQGGEQYF
V: TRBV5-5; J: TRBJ1-2; size: few; CDR3: CASSPGLSGYTF
V: TRBV5-1; J: TRBJ2-1; size: -; CDR3: CASSVGTINEQFF
V: TRBV28; J: TRBJ2-3; size: many; CDR3: CASSPLALGTDTQYF
V: TRBV27; J: TRBJ1-2; size: -; CDR3: CASSFGGINYGYTF
V: TRBV16; J: TRBJ1-6; size: -; CDR3: CASSQLSADNSPLHF
V: TRBV19; J: TRBJ1-2; size: -; CDR3: CASSISGNYGYTF
V: TRBV19; J: TRBJ2-1; size: -; CDR3: CASSIGSPVPEQFF
V: TRBV28; J: TRBJ2-2; size: -; CDR3: CASSLRWGAGELFF
V: TRBV19; J: TRBJ2-1; size: -; CDR3: CASSMRGTSYNEQFF
V: TRBV10-2; J: TRBJ1-2; size: -; CDR3: CASSRLLLSSDYGYTF
V: TRBV24-1; J: TRBJ2-1; size: -; CDR3: CATSDTPGTYNEQFF
V: TRBV9; J: TRBJ1-2; size: -; CDR3: CASSPRDRPTQGYTF
V: TRBV12-3/TRBV12-4; J: TRBJ1-2; size: -; CDR3: CASSWGGVSGYTF
V: TRBV5-1; J: TRBJ1-1; size: -; CDR3: CASSLAGTMNTEAFF